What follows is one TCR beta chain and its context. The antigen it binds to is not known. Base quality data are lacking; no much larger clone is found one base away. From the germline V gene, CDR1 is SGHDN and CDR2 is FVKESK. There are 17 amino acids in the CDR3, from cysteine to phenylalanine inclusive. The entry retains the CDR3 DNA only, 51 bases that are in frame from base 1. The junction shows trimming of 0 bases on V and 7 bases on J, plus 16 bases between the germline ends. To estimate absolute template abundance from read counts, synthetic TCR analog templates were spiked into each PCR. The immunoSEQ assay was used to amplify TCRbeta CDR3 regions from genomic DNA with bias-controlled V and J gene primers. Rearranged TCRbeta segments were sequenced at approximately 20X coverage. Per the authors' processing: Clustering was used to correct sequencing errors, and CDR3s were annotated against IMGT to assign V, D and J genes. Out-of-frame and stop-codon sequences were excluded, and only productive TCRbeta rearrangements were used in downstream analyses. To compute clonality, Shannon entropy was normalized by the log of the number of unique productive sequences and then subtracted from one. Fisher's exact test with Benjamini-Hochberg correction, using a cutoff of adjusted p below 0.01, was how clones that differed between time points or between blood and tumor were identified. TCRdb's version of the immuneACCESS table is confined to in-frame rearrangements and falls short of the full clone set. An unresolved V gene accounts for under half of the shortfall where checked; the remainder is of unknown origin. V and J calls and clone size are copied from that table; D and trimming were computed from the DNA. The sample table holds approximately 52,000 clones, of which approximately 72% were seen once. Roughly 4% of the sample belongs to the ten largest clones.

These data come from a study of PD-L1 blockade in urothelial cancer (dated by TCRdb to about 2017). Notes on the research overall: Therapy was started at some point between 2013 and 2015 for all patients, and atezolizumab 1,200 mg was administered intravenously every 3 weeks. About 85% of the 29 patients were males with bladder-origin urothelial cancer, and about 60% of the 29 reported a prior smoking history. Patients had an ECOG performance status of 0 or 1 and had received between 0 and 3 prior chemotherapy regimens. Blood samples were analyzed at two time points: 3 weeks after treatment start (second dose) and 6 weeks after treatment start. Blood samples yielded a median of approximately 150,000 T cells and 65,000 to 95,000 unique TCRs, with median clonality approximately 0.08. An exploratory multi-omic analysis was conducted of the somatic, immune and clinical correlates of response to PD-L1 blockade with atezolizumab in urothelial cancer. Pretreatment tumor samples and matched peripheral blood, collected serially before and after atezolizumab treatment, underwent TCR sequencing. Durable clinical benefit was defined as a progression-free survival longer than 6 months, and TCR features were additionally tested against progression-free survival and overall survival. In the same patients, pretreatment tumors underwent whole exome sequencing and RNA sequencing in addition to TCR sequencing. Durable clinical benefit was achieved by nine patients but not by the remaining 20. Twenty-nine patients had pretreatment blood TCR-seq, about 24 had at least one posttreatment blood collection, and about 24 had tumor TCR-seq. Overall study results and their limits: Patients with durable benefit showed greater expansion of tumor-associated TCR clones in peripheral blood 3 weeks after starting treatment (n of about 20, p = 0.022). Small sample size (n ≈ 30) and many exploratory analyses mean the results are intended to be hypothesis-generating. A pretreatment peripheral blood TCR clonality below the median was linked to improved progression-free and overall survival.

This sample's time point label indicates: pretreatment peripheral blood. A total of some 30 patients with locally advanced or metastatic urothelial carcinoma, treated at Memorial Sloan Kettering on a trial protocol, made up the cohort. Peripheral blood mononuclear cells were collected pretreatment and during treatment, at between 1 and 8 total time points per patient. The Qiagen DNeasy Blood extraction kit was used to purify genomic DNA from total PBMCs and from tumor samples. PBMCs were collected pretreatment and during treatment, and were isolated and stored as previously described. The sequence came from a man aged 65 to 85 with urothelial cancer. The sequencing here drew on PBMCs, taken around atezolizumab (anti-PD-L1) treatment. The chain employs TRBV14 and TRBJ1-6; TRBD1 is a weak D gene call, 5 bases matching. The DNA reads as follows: TGTGCCAGCAGCCAAGATCCTCGCAGGGCCGGGAATTCACCCCTCCACTTT. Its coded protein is CASSQDPRRAGNSPLHF.